These T cell receptor beta chains were read from a single sample in a study of CD8 T cells in ankylosing spondylitis. TCRdb called the 5' RACE reads again in MiXCR, with one record for every CDR3 protein. The sample contains under 300,000 distinct CDR3 sequences, less than 10% of which appear only once. Sequencing was carried out using blood, either unsorted or a sorted T cell fraction (not recorded which). The receptors come from a male donor with ankylosing spondylitis or in good health (not recorded which). CDR3s include the opening cysteine and the closing phenylalanine or tryptophan. Fields, in order: clone size, V gene, D gene, J gene, CDR3 DNA, CDR3 protein. A D gene is named only where the DNA matches it firmly. Clone size is not always given. Where it is, it says once, few, many or a class for expanded clones.

many	TRBV4-2	.	TRBJ1-1	TGTGCCAGCAGCCAAGGGGGGGGATTGAACACTGAAGCTTTCTTT	CASSQGGGLNTEAFF
few	TRBV30	TRBD1	TRBJ1-6	TGTGCCTGGAGTGTGACAGGGTCTAATTCACCCCTCCACTTT	CAWSVTGSNSPLHF
many	TRBV4-3	.	TRBJ1-3	TGCGCCAGCAGCCAAGATACCGCCGGATCTGGAAACACCATATATTTT	CASSQDTAGSGNTIYF
many	TRBV20-1	.	TRBJ1-1	TGCAGTGCTAGAGATGGGCAAAACACTGAAGCTTTCTTT	CSARDGQNTEAFF
many	TRBV12-3/TRBV12-4	.	TRBJ1-3	TGTGCCAGCAGTTTAGTGGGTTGGGCGGACTCTGGAAACACCATATATTTT	CASSLVGWADSGNTIYF
many	TRBV7-2	.	TRBJ1-2	TGTGCCAGCAGCCGTTTATGGAAGGGCCGCTATGGCTACACCTTC	CASSRLWKGRYGYTF
many	TRBV7-9	.	TRBJ1-3	TGTGCCAGCAGCTTAGCAGGGGATGGAAACACCATATATTTT	CASSLAGDGNTIYF
few	TRBV7-9	.	TRBJ2-1	TGTGCCAGCAGCCCAGGGACGGATGAAAGGAATGAGCAGTTCTTC	CASSPGTDERNEQFF
many	TRBV5-1	TRBD1	TRBJ1-1	TGCGCCAGCAGCTTGGGGGACAGGAACACTGAAGCTTTCTTT	CASSLGDRNTEAFF
once	TRBV4-2	.	TRBJ1-1	TGTGCCATCAGCCCCGGGCCGGTCAAGATGGCTTTCTTT	CAISPGPVKMAFF
many	TRBV12-3/TRBV12-4	TRBD1	TRBJ2-7	TGTGCCAGCATCCGAACAGGGGGGGAGCAGTACTTC	CASIRTGGEQYF
many	TRBV29-1	.	TRBJ1-2	TGCAGCGTTGATGGTGGCTACACCTTC	CSVDGGYTF
few	TRBV7-3	TRBD2	TRBJ2-3	TGTGCCAGCAGTCCTCAGAGTAGCGGGGGGGCAGATACGCAGTATTTT	CASSPQSSGGADTQYF
many	TRBV20-1	TRBD1	TRBJ1-1	TGCAGTGCTAGGGGACAGGGGGACCGAACAGCTTTCTTT	CSARGQGDRTAFF
many	TRBV20-1	.	TRBJ2-5	TGCAGTGCTATCGGAGGCGGGCCTAGTCCAGAGACCCAGTACTTC	CSAIGGGPSPETQYF
many	TRBV6-1	TRBD2	TRBJ2-1	TGTGCCAGCAGCAACGACGGGGGGGGCTACAATGAGCAGTTCTTC	CASSNDGGGYNEQFF
many	TRBV7-2	TRBD1	TRBJ2-1	TGTGCCAGCAGCCGAGGACAGGGTGGCAATGAGCAGTTCTTC	CASSRGQGGNEQFF
many	TRBV12-3/TRBV12-4	.	TRBJ1-5	TGTGCCAGCAGTTTCCTGGACAGCAATCAGCCCCAGCATTTT	CASSFLDSNQPQHF
few	TRBV5-1	TRBD1	TRBJ2-6	TGCGCCAGCAGCCGGGACAGCATTTCTGGGGCCAACGTCCTGACTTTC	CASSRDSISGANVLTF
many	TRBV5-6	TRBD2	TRBJ2-2	TGTGCCAGCAGCCTGGGACTAGCGGGAGGGAACACCGGGGAGCTGTTTTTT	CASSLGLAGGNTGELFF
.	TRBV6-2/TRBV6-3	.	TRBJ1-1	TGTGCCAGCAGTGATACCCGAAAGGGTGAAGCTTTCTTT	CASSDTRKGEAFF
many	TRBV20-1	.	TRBJ1-3	TGCAGTGCTAGAGTACGGGAGGGACACTCTGGAAACACCATATATTTT	CSARVREGHSGNTIYF
many	TRBV4-3	.	TRBJ2-2	TGCGCCAGCAGCCAAGACGCGGGGAACACCGGGGAGCTGTTTTTT	CASSQDAGNTGELFF